These T cell receptor beta chains were read from a single sample in a study of blood T cell repertoires in COVID-19. Some clones are missing from TCRdb's copy, which holds only in-frame ones; the method was immunoSEQ multiplex PCR. The sample has roughly 84,000 clones, roughly three quarters seen once. Input material: peripheral blood. The receptors were gathered from a man in his sixties with COVID-19, enrolled during active disease. Both conserved end residues are part of each CDR3. D genes are given only for firm matches.

d_call j_call v_call cdr3_aa
TRBD2 TRBJ2-7 TRBV29-1 CSVGGSGTSGTYEQYF
TRBD1 TRBJ2-2 TRBV7-3 CASGPQTGPNTGELFF
NA TRBJ1-1 TRBV5-6 CASSLGLKPNTEAFF
TRBD1 TRBJ2-5 TRBV5-1 CASSRTGSSGETQYF
TRBD2 TRBJ2-3 TRBV3-1/TRBV3-2 CASSLGLAGGTDTQYF
NA TRBJ2-7 TRBV5-4 CASSQIQTGEQYF
NA TRBJ1-4 TRBV3-1/TRBV3-2 CASSQDQEKLFF
TRBD2 TRBJ2-1 TRBV19 CASLAGGPNEQFF
NA TRBJ2-1 TRBV4-1 CASSPTGSQRYNEQFF
NA TRBJ1-1 TRBV2 CASSEGPMNTEAFF
NA TRBJ2-7 TRBV19 CASSIPTQPNIPTEQYF
TRBD1 TRBJ2-7 TRBV5-6 CASSFPGTGSHEQYF
NA TRBJ2-3 TRBV9 CASSGRGVSTDTQYF
NA TRBJ2-1 TRBV3-1/TRBV3-2 CASSHPLGRRGDEQFF
TRBD1 TRBJ2-3 TRBV13 CASSLRDRGSTDTQYF
NA TRBJ2-6 TRBV2 CASRQDQGGANVLTF
TRBD2 TRBJ2-3 TRBV7-3 CASSQLAGGTDTQYF
NA TRBJ2-1 TRBV7-6 CASSSGTLSYNEQFF
NA TRBJ1-2 TRBV12-5 CASGPGPYGYTF
TRBD2 TRBJ2-7 TRBV14 CASSQQRFGGEQYF
NA TRBJ2-1 TRBV3-1/TRBV3-2 CASSPGSFRGGNEQFF
TRBD2 TRBJ2-7 TRBV6-1 CASSERGGRLEQYF
NA TRBJ1-1 TRBV5-1 CASSLSGVVNTEAFF
NA TRBJ1-4 TRBV2 CASSELAGEKLFF
NA TRBJ1-4 TRBV9 CASSPRGVANEKLFF
TRBD2 TRBJ2-5 TRBV5-1 CASSSTSGPQETQYF
NA TRBJ2-5 TRBV9 CASSPNAVTTLAETQYF
NA TRBJ1-1 TRBV5-5 CASIHSGPEAFF
NA TRBJ1-6 TRBV27 CASSYRAKSSPLHF
TRBD1 TRBJ2-5 TRBV5-1 CASSLAGTDKETQYF
NA TRBJ2-3 TRBV25-1 CASSERWGRARTDTQYF
NA TRBJ2-7 TRBV4-1 CASSQGDEQYF
TRBD1 TRBJ1-4 TRBV19 CASSIGRDSLSKLFF
TRBD2 TRBJ2-7 TRBV29-1 CSVVGTSGVYEQYF
NA TRBJ2-3 TRBV11-3 CASSFGGGKHADTQYF
TRBD1 TRBJ2-1 TRBV6-6 CASNDGGQGYNEQFF
TRBD2 TRBJ2-1 TRBV5-1 CASSLPDLSGGAVGSYNEQFF
TRBD2 TRBJ2-4 TRBV4-2 CASSQVQGLAGGLAKNIQYF
NA TRBJ2-7 TRBV7-2 CASSLAGASEQYF
NA TRBJ2-1 TRBV5-1 CASSLSWGKRNEQFF
NA TRBJ2-7 TRBV7-8 CASSLRVYEQYF
NA TRBJ1-5 TRBV5-1 CASSLAGQGGQPQHF
NA TRBJ2-7 TRBV7-2 CASSLALAPSYEQYF
NA TRBJ1-3 TRBV6-1 CASSEGLSGGNTIYF
NA TRBJ2-6 TRBV29-1 CSVEDRLVGSGANVLTF
NA TRBJ2-7 TRBV12-3/TRBV12-4 CASQQGASYEQYF
NA TRBJ2-2 TRBV4-3 CASSQASGYANTGELFF
TRBD1 TRBJ2-1 TRBV7-9 CASSPTGFSYNEQFF
TRBD2 TRBJ2-7 TRBV5-8 CASRIEWGPKGLAVAYEQYF
TRBD2 TRBJ2-5 TRBV7-2 CASSLERGGTQYF
TRBD2 TRBJ2-3 TRBV29-1 CSVGGGRWIDTQYF
TRBD2 TRBJ2-7 TRBV11-2 CASTAGDWVIEQYF
NA TRBJ1-4 TRBV30 CAWGAGPNEKLFF
TRBD1 TRBJ1-1 TRBV5-1 CASSATGLNTEAFF
NA TRBJ1-1 TRBV5-6 CASSWAGDTEAFF
NA TRBJ2-3 TRBV6-5 CASSRTAGDTQYF